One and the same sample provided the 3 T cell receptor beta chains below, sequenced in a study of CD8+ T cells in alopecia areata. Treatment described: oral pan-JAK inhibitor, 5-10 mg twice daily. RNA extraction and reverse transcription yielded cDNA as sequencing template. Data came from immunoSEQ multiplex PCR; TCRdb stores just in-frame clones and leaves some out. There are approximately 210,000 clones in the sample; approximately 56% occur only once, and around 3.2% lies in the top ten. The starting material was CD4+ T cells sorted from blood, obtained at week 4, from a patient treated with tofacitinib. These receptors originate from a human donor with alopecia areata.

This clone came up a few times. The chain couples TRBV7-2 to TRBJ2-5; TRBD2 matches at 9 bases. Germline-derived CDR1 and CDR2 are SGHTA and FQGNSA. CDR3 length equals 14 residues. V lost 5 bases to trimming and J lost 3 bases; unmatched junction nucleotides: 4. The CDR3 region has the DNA TGTGCCAGCAGCCCCTCTAGCGGGGAAGAGACCCAGTACTTC. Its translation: CASSPSSGEETQYF.

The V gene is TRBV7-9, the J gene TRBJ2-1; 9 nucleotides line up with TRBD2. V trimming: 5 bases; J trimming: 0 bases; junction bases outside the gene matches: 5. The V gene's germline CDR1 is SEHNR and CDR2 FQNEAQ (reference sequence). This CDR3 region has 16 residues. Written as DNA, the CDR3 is TGTGCCAGCAGCCGAAGCGGGGGGAACTCCTACAATGAGCAGTTCTTC. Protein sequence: CASSRSGGNSYNEQFF.

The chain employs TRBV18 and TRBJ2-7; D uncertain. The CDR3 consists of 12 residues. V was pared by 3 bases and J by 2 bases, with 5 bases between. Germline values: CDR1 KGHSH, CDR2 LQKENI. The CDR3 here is CASSPSAYEQYF. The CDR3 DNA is TGTGCCAGCTCACCGTCGGCCTACGAGCAGTACTTC.